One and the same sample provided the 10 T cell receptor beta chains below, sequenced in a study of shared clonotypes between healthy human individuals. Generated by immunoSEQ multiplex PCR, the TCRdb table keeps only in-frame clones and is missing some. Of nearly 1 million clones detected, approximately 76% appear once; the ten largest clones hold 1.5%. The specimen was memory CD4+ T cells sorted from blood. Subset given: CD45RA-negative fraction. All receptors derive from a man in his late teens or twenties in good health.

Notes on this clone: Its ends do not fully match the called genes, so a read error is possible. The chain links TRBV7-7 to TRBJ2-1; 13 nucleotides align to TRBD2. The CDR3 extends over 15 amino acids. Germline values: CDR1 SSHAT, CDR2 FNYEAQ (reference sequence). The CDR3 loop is CASSRGLAGNNEQFF. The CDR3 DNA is TGTGCTAGCAGCCGGGGACTAGCGGGAAACAATGAGCAGTTCTTC.

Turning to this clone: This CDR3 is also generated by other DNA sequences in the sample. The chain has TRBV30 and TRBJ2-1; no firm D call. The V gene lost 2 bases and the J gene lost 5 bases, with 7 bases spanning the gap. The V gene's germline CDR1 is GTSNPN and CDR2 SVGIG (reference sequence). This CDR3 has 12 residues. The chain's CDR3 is CAWSPWDNEQFF. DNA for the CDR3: TGTGCCTGGAGTCCCTGGGACAATGAGCAGTTCTTC.

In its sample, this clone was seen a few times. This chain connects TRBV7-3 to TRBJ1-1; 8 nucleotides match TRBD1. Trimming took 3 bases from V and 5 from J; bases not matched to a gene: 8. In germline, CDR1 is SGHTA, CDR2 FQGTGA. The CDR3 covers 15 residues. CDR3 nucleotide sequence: TGTGCCAGCAGCTTGAACGACAGGGGTCCAACTGAAGCTTTCTTT. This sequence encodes CASSLNDRGPTEAFF.

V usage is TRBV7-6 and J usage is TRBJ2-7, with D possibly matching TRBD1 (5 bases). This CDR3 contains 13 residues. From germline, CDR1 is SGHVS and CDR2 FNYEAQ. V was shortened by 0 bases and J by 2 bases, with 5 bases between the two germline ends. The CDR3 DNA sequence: TGTGCCAGCAGCTTAGCAGGGGCCTACGAGCAGTACTTC. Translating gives CASSLAGAYEQYF.

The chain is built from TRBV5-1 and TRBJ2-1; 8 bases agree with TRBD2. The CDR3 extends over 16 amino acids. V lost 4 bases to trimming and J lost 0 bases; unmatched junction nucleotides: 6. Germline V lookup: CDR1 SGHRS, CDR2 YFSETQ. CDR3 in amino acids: CASSPREGSSYNEQFF. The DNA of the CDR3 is TGCGCCAGCAGCCCTCGGGAGGGTAGCTCCTACAATGAGCAGTTCTTC. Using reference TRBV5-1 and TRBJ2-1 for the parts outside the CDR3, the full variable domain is KAGVTQTPRYLIKTRGQQVTLSCSPISGHRSVSWYQQTPGQGLQFLFEYFSETQRNKGNFPGRFSGRQFSNSRSEMNVSTLELGDSALYLCASSPREGSSYNEQFFGPGTRLTVL.

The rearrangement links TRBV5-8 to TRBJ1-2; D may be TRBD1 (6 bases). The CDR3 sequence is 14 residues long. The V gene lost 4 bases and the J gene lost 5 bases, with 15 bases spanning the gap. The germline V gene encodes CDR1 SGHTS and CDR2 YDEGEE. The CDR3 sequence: CASSLYRVDYGYTF. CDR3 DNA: TGTGCCAGCAGCCTTTACAGGGTAGATTATGGCTACACCTTC.

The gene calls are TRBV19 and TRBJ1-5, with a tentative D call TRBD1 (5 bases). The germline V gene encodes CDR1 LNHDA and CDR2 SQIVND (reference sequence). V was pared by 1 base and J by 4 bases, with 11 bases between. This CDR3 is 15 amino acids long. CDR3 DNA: TGTGCCAGTAGTATAGGGGACGGCTCAAATCAGCCCCAGCATTTT. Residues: CASSIGDGSNQPQHF.

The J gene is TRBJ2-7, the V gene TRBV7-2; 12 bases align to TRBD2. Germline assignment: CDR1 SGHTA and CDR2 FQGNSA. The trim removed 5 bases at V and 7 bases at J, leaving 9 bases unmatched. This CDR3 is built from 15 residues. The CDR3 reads CASSTSSGGAREQYF. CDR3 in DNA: TGTGCCAGCAGCACATCTAGCGGGGGGGCCCGGGAGCAGTACTTC.

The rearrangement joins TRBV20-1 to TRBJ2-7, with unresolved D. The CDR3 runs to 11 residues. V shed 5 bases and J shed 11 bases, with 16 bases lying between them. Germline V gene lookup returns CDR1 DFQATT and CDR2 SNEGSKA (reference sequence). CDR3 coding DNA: TGCAGTGCTGGGCACCCAGAGGTGGAGTACTTC. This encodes CSAGHPEVEYF.

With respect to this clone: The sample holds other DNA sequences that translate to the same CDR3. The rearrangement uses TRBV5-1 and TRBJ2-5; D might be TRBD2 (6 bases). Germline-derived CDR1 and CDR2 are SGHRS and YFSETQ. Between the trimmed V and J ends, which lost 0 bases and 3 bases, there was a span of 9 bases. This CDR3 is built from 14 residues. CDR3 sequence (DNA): TGCGCCAGCAGCTTGGGTGGGGGGAAAGAGACCCAGTACTTC. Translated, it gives CASSLGGGKETQYF.